One and the same sample provided the 13 T cell receptor beta chains below, sequenced in a study of blood T cell repertoires in COVID-19 (dated by TCRdb to 2019 to 2021). Libraries were prepared through the immunoSEQ multiplex PCR assay. Held by TCRdb, this immuneACCESS table contains in-frame sequences only and omits some clones. Under half of the omission traces to an unresolved V gene where checked; the cause of the rest is unknown. The sample table shows more than 110,000 clones, and 85% to 90% are seen once. Approximately 9.9% of the sample is taken by the ten largest. The sample comprised peripheral blood. These receptors all come from a woman over 75 with acute or convalescent COVID-19.

The sample holds one count of this clone. The chain uses TRBV12-3 or TRBV12-4 and TRBJ1-2; D ambiguous. CDR3 size: 13 residues. Between the trimmed V and J ends, which lost 6 bases and 5 bases, there was a span of 13 bases. In DNA form, the CDR3 reads TGTGCCAGCAGCTTACGGGTTATGTATGGCTACACCTTC. Translation: CASSLRVMYGYTF.

The chain combines TRBV5-4 with TRBJ2-3, with a possible D match to TRBD2 (7 bases). Germline assignment: CDR1 SGHNT and CDR2 YYREEE (reference sequence). V was pared by 4 bases and J by 2 bases, with 17 bases between. CDR3 length equals 16 residues. CDR3 DNA sequence: TGTGCCAGCAGCCGCTGGGGGCGGGGGTACACAGATACGCAGTATTTT. It encodes CASSRWGRGYTDTQYF.

For this clone: This CDR3 is also generated by other DNA sequences in the sample. The chain combines TRBV18 with TRBJ1-3; D may be TRBD1 (6 bases). The CDR3 is 15 amino acids. The V gene's germline CDR1 is KGHSH and CDR2 LQKENI. V lost 6 bases to trimming and J lost 0 bases, with 12 bases between them. The CDR3 DNA reads as TGTGCCAGCTCGCCTACAGGGATCTCTGGAAACACCATATATTTT. Translation gives CASSPTGISGNTIYF.

The chain is built from TRBV6-1 and TRBJ2-7, with D tentatively TRBD2 (6 bases). Trimming pared 4 bases from V and 1 base from J, leaving 17 bases between. Germline V lookup: CDR1 MNHNS, CDR2 SASEGT. This CDR3 spans 16 amino acids. In DNA form, the CDR3 reads TGTGCCAGCAGTGTGGGGGGACGGCAGTCTTCCTACGAGCAGTACTTC. Translated: CASSVGGRQSSYEQYF.

The V and J genes are TRBV15 and TRBJ2-5; 9 nucleotides align to TRBD1. Germline CDR1 reads LNHNV; CDR2 reads YYDKDF (reference sequence). The junction had 7 bases not matched to a gene; V was cut back by 0 bases and J by 5 bases. CDR3 size: 16 residues. The CDR3: CATSRDFGTGYETQYF. The CDR3 nucleotides read TGTGCCACCAGCAGAGATTTTGGGACAGGGTACGAGACCCAGTACTTC.

The chain recombines TRBV27 with TRBJ2-2, with D possibly TRBD1 on 6 matching bases. Germline V CDR1 and CDR2: MNHEY, SMNVEV (reference sequence). The length of the CDR3 is 16 residues. V lost 6 bases to trimming and J lost 6 bases, with 20 bases between them. The CDR3 sequence is CASSFAARGFPGELFF. CDR3 in DNA: TGTGCCAGCAGCTTTGCGGCGAGGGGGTTCCCCGGGGAGCTGTTTTTT.

J is TRBJ2-7 and V is TRBV10-3, with a weak D call TRBD1 (5 bases). V was clipped by 0 bases and J by 4 bases, with 13 bases between them. This CDR3 spans 15 amino acids. The germline V gene has CDR1 ENHRY and CDR2 SYGVKD. The CDR3 sequence is CAISESAGRSYEQYF. The DNA for the CDR3 is TGTGCCATCAGTGAGTCGGCAGGGCGGTCGTACGAGCAGTACTTC.

The chain recombines TRBV2 with TRBJ2-2; TRBD2 is a possible D gene (6 bases). This CDR3 has 13 amino acids. The germline V gene has CDR1 SNHLY and CDR2 FYNNEI. The V and J ends lost 6 bases and 1 base respectively, with 6 bases between them. This CDR3 reads CASSGRNTGELFF. As DNA, the CDR3 is TGTGCCAGCAGCGGGAGGAACACCGGGGAGCTGTTTTTT.

V gene TRBV19 combines with J gene TRBJ1-6, with unresolved D. V shed 7 bases and J shed 6 bases, with 13 bases lying between them. Germline CDR1 and CDR2: LNHDA and SQIVND (reference sequence). CDR3 length: 14 residues. CDR3 loop: CASKFRVGNSPLHF. The CDR3 coding sequence is TGTGCCAGTAAATTTCGGGTTGGTAATTCACCCCTCCACTTT.

The genes are TRBV6-5 and TRBJ2-1; 9 nucleotides agree with TRBD1. V lost 7 bases to trimming and J lost 0 bases; unmatched junction nucleotides: 4. The CDR3 is 15 amino acids. Germline V lookup: CDR1 MNHEY, CDR2 SVGAGI. As DNA, the CDR3 is TGTGCCAGCACCTGGGACAGGGCCTCCTACAATGAGCAGTTCTTC. This sequence encodes CASTWDRASYNEQFF.

J is TRBJ2-7 and V is TRBV30; 9 nucleotides agree with TRBD1. The J segment lost 5 bases and the V segment lost 3 bases, leaving 14 bases of the junction unmatched. Germline V gene lookup returns CDR1 GTSNPN and CDR2 SVGIG (reference sequence). This CDR3 spans 16 amino acids. The CDR3 reads CAWRPTPGQGGHEQYF. Here the CDR3 DNA reads TGTGCCTGGAGGCCCACCCCGGGACAGGGAGGGCACGAGCAGTACTTC.

V is TRBV9 and J is TRBJ1-3, with 7 bases matching TRBD1. CDR3 length: 18 amino acids. With 0 bases clipped from V and 0 bases from J, the junction kept 9 bases outside the gene matches. CDR1 SGDLS and CDR2 YYNGEE come from the germline V gene. The CDR3 protein is CASSVAPGRGSSGNTIYF. CDR3 DNA: TGTGCCAGCAGCGTAGCGCCGGGCAGGGGGTCCTCTGGAAACACCATATATTTT.

This clone was seen once. The chain is built from TRBV19 and TRBJ1-2, with D hard to call. Germline V CDR1 and CDR2: LNHDA, SQIVND (reference sequence). The CDR3 spans 15 residues. Trimming stripped 4 bases from V and 5 bases from J, with 17 bases between. The CDR3 spells CASSSSKTPPYGYTF. The DNA of the CDR3 is TGTGCCAGTAGTAGTAGTAAAACCCCCCCATATGGCTACACCTTC.